This is a list of T cell receptor beta chains from one sample in a study of T cell responses to AZD1222 COVID-19 vaccine. The method was immunoSEQ multiplex PCR; TCRdb's version includes in-frame clones alone and lacks a portion of them. The table records about 85,000 clones, less than 85% of them present only once. The material sequenced was peripheral blood, taken 28 days after the second AZD1222 dose. The receptor set was obtained from an adult who received the AZD1222 COVID-19 vaccine. Both conserved end residues are trimmed from each CDR3. Rows give clone size only sometimes, using once, few, many, or a class for an expanded clone.

abundance,j_gene,v_gene,len,CDR3aa
.,TRBJ1-3,TRBV5-1,11,ATSTGGGNTIY
.,TRBJ1-2,TRBV19,13,ASSRRAGPNYGYT
.,TRBJ1-4,TRBV19,15,ASSIYGTAATNEKLF
.,TRBJ2-3,TRBV5-4,12,ASSNGGSTDTQY
once,TRBJ1-2,TRBV5-1,12,ASSLDNRGYGYT
.,TRBJ1-2,TRBV5-4,11,ASSLGRNYGYT
few,TRBJ1-5,TRBV28,10,ASSLGPGWSH
.,TRBJ2-3,TRBV15,12,ATRPHGSTDTQY
.,TRBJ2-3,TRBV11-2,14,ASSLQAGGGTDTQY
.,TRBJ1-1,TRBV6-5,11,ASSLYSETEAF
.,TRBJ2-3,TRBV19,13,ASSIRRGGTDTQY
.,TRBJ2-3,TRBV5-1,15,ASSLDLAGGLTDTQY
.,TRBJ2-2,TRBV14,12,ASSNTGGTGELF
.,TRBJ2-7,TRBV5-5,15,ASSEMLGWGTGYEQY
.,TRBJ2-3,TRBV24-1,9,ATSVADTQY
.,TRBJ1-2,TRBV9,9,ASSEGGLYT
.,TRBJ1-2,TRBV29-1,9,SVDFRGGYT
.,TRBJ2-1,TRBV10-3,12,AISPGQGYNEQF
.,TRBJ2-1,TRBV27,13,ASSVGLAYYNEQF
.,TRBJ1-5,TRBV5-1,12,TSSSTLGTQPQH